This T cell receptor beta chain was retrieved from a study of breast tumors, draining lymph nodes, adjacent tissues. Axillary draining lymph nodes of breast cancer patients supplied the node samples. CDR3 length equals 13 residues. Germline V gene data show CDR1 as SGHAT and CDR2 as FQNNGV. V lost 5 bases to trimming and J lost 8 bases; unmatched junction nucleotides: 7. This clonotype came up a few times. This could be a read error, since a much larger clone is one nucleotide away. TCRdb re-derived calls from the multiplex PCR reads in MiXCR, one entry per CDR3 protein. The sample carries 200,000 or so distinct CDR3 sequences, approximately 33% recorded once.

The chain employs TRBV11-2 and TRBJ1-2; 8 positions agree with TRBD1. The specimen sequenced was axillary lymph node tissue. The sequence derives from a female donor with breast cancer. Some clones in this sample may be carry-over from other donors' samples. The CDR3 DNA reads as TGTGCCAGCAGCCCAACGACAGGGGCCGGCTACACCTTC. Protein: CASSPTTGAGYTF.